These 31 T cell receptor beta chains share one sample of origin, sequenced in a study of T cell changes during pregnancy in multiple sclerosis. Generated by immunoSEQ multiplex PCR, the TCRdb table keeps only in-frame clones and is missing some. The sample consists of 50,000 to 70,000 clones, more than 85% of them appearing once. Sample: CD8+ T cells from peripheral blood mononuclear cells, taken before pregnancy. These receptors were collected from a female donor with multiple sclerosis, enrolled in a pregnancy study.

V and J are TRBV23-1 and TRBJ2-2; 7 positions agree with TRBD1. TRBV23-1 is recorded as an ORF, its role being uncertain. Germline trimming cut 0 bases from V and 4 bases from J; bases unmatched to any gene: 8. The CDR3 is made up of 17 amino acids. The CDR3 DNA sequence: TGCGCCAGCAGTCAATCAGGGAACAGGGGTGGCACCGGGGAGCTGTTTTTT. Its protein product is CASSQSGNRGGTGELFF.

This clone has only one observation. V and J are TRBV5-6 and TRBJ2-7; 7 positions match TRBD1. J lost 1 base, V lost 4 bases, and 14 bases had no gene match. Germline lookup yields CDR1 SGHDT and CDR2 YYEEEE. The CDR3 has 17 residues. Here the CDR3 DNA reads TGTGCCAGCAGCCTCTTAATTTGGGACAGACAATCCTACGAGCAGTACTTC. Its translation is CASSLLIWDRQSYEQYF.

The genes are TRBV13 and TRBJ1-2, with 11 bases fitting TRBD1. The V segment lost 6 bases and the J segment 8 bases; nucleotides outside the gene matches: 5. The CDR3 sequence is 13 residues long. CDR1 and CDR2 from the germline V gene are PRHDT and FYEKMQ (reference sequence). As DNA, the CDR3 is TGTGCCAGCAGTTGGACAGGGGGCAGAGGCTACACCTTC. Its translation is CASSWTGGRGYTF.

The V call is TRBV6-5, the J call TRBJ1-5; 7 bases match TRBD1. Germline assignment: CDR1 MNHEY and CDR2 SVGAGI. CDR3 length: 13 residues. The V segment lost 6 bases and the J segment 3 bases; nucleotides outside the gene matches: 2. The CDR3: CASRTGLNQPQHF. In nucleotides, the CDR3 is TGTGCCAGCAGGACAGGGCTCAATCAGCCCCAGCATTTT.

The chain links TRBV6-1 to TRBJ2-7, with D tentatively TRBD1 (5 bases). There are 11 residues in the CDR3. Germline V lookup: CDR1 MNHNS, CDR2 SASEGT. V was shortened by 6 bases and J by 3 bases, with 6 bases between the two germline ends. The CDR3, as DNA: TGTGCCAGCAGCGACAGCTACGAGCAGTACTTC. This gives the protein CASSDSYEQYF.

This chain connects TRBV5-5 to TRBJ2-1, with D uncertain. Between the trimmed V and J ends, which lost 0 bases and 0 bases, there was a span of 4 bases. In germline, CDR1 is SGHKS, CDR2 YYEKEE (reference sequence). There are 14 residues in the CDR3. For the CDR3, the DNA is TGTGCCAGCAGCTTGGACAGCTCCTACAATGAGCAGTTCTTC. Translated: CASSLDSSYNEQFF.

This clone occurred once. The chain uses TRBV11-3 and TRBJ2-2; D uncertain. The CDR3 sequence is 14 residues long. Germline CDR1 reads SGHNT; CDR2 reads YENEEA. The ends were cut back, 5 bases at V and 1 base at J, with 8 bases in the middle. The CDR3 region has the DNA TGTGCCAGCAGCGCGCTTATGAACACCGGGGAGCTGTTTTTT. This gives the protein CASSALMNTGELFF.

This clone has a single count. The V gene is TRBV19, the J gene TRBJ2-7, with 8 bases that match TRBD1. This CDR3 spans 14 amino acids. After removal of 6 bases from V and 5 bases from J, the junction contained 9 bases not matched to a gene. Germline CDR1 reads LNHDA; CDR2 reads SQIVND (reference sequence). The CDR3 here is CASRADRDVHEQYF. The DNA for the CDR3 is TGTGCCAGTAGGGCGGACAGGGATGTACACGAGCAGTACTTC.

V usage is TRBV13 and J usage is TRBJ2-2, with D unclear. The CDR3 covers 13 residues. V was shortened by 3 bases and J by 6 bases, with 8 bases between the two germline ends. Germline CDR1 and CDR2: PRHDT and FYEKMQ (reference sequence). The CDR3: CASSFSPPGELFF. The CDR3 DNA reads as TGTGCCAGCAGCTTTTCCCCTCCCGGGGAGCTGTTTTTT.

J is TRBJ1-2 and V is TRBV6-5; D gene unclear. Trimming took off 0 bases at V and 8 bases at J, with 13 bases between the two ends. Germline V gene sequence: CDR1 MNHEY, CDR2 SVGAGI. The CDR3 runs 14 residues. DNA for the CDR3: TGTGCCAGCAGTTACTCGACACCCGGCGGGGGCTACACCTTC. Its translation is CASSYSTPGGGYTF.

This rearrangement joins TRBV13 to TRBJ2-5; TRBD2 aligns across 12 bases. After removal of 4 bases from V and 4 bases from J, the junction contained 1 base not matched to a gene. CDR1 is PRHDT and CDR2 is FYEKMQ in the germline V gene (reference sequence). CDR3 length: 14 residues. The CDR3 protein is CASSSTSGGETQYF. CDR3 DNA: TGTGCCAGCAGCTCGACTAGCGGGGGAGAGACCCAGTACTTC.

The chain carries TRBV5-6 and TRBJ2-7; D uncertain. The CDR3 runs to 14 residues. Trimming stripped 0 bases from V and 0 bases from J, with 7 bases between. Germline CDR1 SGHDT, CDR2 YYEEEE. The CDR3 DNA reads TGTGCCAGCAGCTTGGGCCCGAGCTCCTACGAGCAGTACTTC. This sequence encodes CASSLGPSSYEQYF.

The chain has TRBV11-2 and TRBJ2-5; the D is unclear. Between the trimmed V and J ends, which lost 4 bases and 1 base, there was a span of 4 bases. The germline gives CDR1 SGHAT, CDR2 FQNNGV. The CDR3 totals 12 residues. DNA of the CDR3: TGTGCCAGCAGCTCTATCCAAGAGACCCAGTACTTC. Amino acids: CASSSIQETQYF.

The V gene is TRBV6-5, the J gene TRBJ1-3; D gene ambiguous. The V and J ends lost 4 bases and 2 bases respectively, with 12 bases between them. Germline V gene lookup returns CDR1 MNHEY and CDR2 SVGAGI. The length of the CDR3 is 15 residues. In nucleotides, the CDR3 is TGTGCCAGCAGTTCCGCACACGAGGCTGGAAACACCATATATTTT. The encoded protein is CASSSAHEAGNTIYF.

J is TRBJ1-2 and V is TRBV29-1, with D possibly TRBD1 on 6 matching bases. The CDR3 is made up of 13 amino acids. Germline CDR1 SQVTM, CDR2 ANQGSEA. V dropped 0 bases and J dropped 2 bases, with 7 bases sitting between them. Here the CDR3 reads CSVEEQGNYGYTF. For the CDR3, the DNA is TGCAGCGTTGAAGAGCAGGGGAACTATGGCTACACCTTC. Together with reference TRBV29-1 and TRBJ1-2, the CDR3 gives the full variable domain: SAVISQKPSRDICQRGTSLTIQCQVDSQVTMMFWYRQQPGQSLTLIATANQGSEATYESGFVIDKFPISRPNLTFSTLTVSNMSPEDSSIYLCSVEEQGNYGYTFGSGTRLTVV.

This clone was picked up one time. The rearrangement uses TRBV9 and TRBJ2-5; perhaps TRBD2 as D (5 bases). The CDR3 loop spans 16 amino acids. Trimming took 0 bases from V and 1 from J, leaving 13 bases between them. Germline CDR1 reads SGDLS; CDR2 reads YYNGEE. The DNA of the CDR3 is TGTGCCAGCAGCGTAGAGGGAGAATTACTCCAAGAGACCCAGTACTTC. It is translated as CASSVEGELLQETQYF.

The CDR3 DNA follows: TGTGCCAGCACCTCGACTGAGAGCTCCTACAATGAGCAGTTCTTC. This encodes CASTSTESSYNEQFF. V is TRBV5-4 and J is TRBJ2-1, with D uncertain. CDR3 length equals 15 residues. V lost 6 bases to trimming and J lost 0 bases, with 13 bases between them. Germline V gene lookup returns CDR1 SGHNT and CDR2 YYREEE (reference sequence).

The chain uses TRBV30 and TRBJ2-7; TRBD2 matches at 7 bases. The germline gives CDR1 GTSNPN, CDR2 SVGIG (reference sequence). This CDR3 spans 13 amino acids. Germline trimming cut 5 bases from V and 7 bases from J; bases unmatched to any gene: 11. The CDR3 loop is CAWAPGGLREQYF. In DNA form, the CDR3 reads TGTGCCTGGGCCCCCGGGGGGTTGAGGGAGCAGTACTTC. Full variable domain (rest looked up from reference TRBV30 and TRBJ2-7): SQTIHQWPATLVQPVGSPLSLECTVEGTSNPNLYWYRQAAGRGLQLLFYSVGIGQISSEVPQNLSASRPQDRQFILSSKKLLLSDSGFYLCAWAPGGLREQYFGPGTRLTVT.

The chain employs TRBV19 and TRBJ1-6; the D is unclear. The CDR3 contains 16 residues. V gave up 7 bases and J gave up 0 bases, with 13 bases separating them. Germline V gene data show CDR1 as LNHDA and CDR2 as SQIVND (reference sequence). CDR3 nucleotides: TGTGCCAGTACACGTTATGAGAGCTCCTATAATTCACCCCTCCACTTT. Translation: CASTRYESSYNSPLHF.

This rearrangement joins TRBV2 to TRBJ2-3; D may be TRBD2 (6 bases). V shed 7 bases and J shed 2 bases, with 16 bases lying between them. The CDR3 has 15 residues. In germline, CDR1 is SNHLY, CDR2 FYNNEI. In DNA, the CDR3 is TGTGCCAGCACCCCGGTGGCGGGGAACACAGATACGCAGTATTTT. It codes for CASTPVAGNTDTQYF. Filled out from reference TRBV2 and TRBJ2-3, the complete variable domain reads EPEVTQTPSHQVTQMGQEVILRCVPISNHLYFYWYRQILGQKVEFLVSFYNNEISEKSEIFDDQFSVERPDGSNFTLKIRSTKLEDSAMYFCASTPVAGNTDTQYFGPGTRLTVL.

This clone was seen a single time. The chain has TRBV7-8 and TRBJ2-7; 8 nucleotides align to TRBD2. V lost 1 base, J lost 3 bases, and 5 bases stayed unmatched. The CDR3 is 15 residues long. Germline-derived CDR1 and CDR2 are SGHVS and FQNEAQ. The CDR3 protein is CASSLETSAFYEQYF. The CDR3 DNA is TGTGCCAGCAGCTTAGAGACTAGCGCGTTCTACGAGCAGTACTTC.

The chain employs TRBV19 and TRBJ2-7; perhaps TRBD2 as D (5 bases). Germline V gene data show CDR1 as LNHDA and CDR2 as SQIVND (reference sequence). The ends were cut back, 4 bases at V and 7 bases at J, with 17 bases in the middle. The CDR3 totals 14 residues. The CDR3 DNA sequence: TGTGCCAGTAGTACCCTCGAGAGACCGGGAGAGCAGTACTTC. Translating it yields CASSTLERPGEQYF.

This clone showed up just once. The chain is built from TRBV5-6 and TRBJ1-2; unclear D gene. The length of the CDR3 is 13 residues. The V gene lost 4 bases and the J gene lost 3 bases, with 10 bases spanning the gap. Germline CDR1 SGHDT, CDR2 YYEEEE. The CDR3 sequence: CASSPGSYYGYTF. DNA for the CDR3: TGTGCCAGCAGCCCCGGGAGCTACTATGGCTACACCTTC.

This chain uses TRBV6-5 with TRBJ2-7; TRBD2 matches at 12 bases. Germline V lookup: CDR1 MNHEY, CDR2 SVGAGI. The junction had 5 bases not matched to a gene; V was cut back by 6 bases and J by 5 bases. The CDR3 is 14 amino acids. For the CDR3, the DNA is TGTGCCAGCAGCGAACTAGCGGGGGGCCACGAGCAGTACTTC. Translated, it gives CASSELAGGHEQYF.

The chain joins TRBV5-1 to TRBJ1-5; TRBD1 matches 8 bases. CDR1 is SGHRS and CDR2 is YFSETQ in the germline V gene. The CDR3 is 14 residues long. Germline trimming cut 4 bases from V and 9 bases from J; bases unmatched to any gene: 9. CDR3 residues: CASSPGTGGTPQHF. As DNA, the CDR3 is TGCGCCAGCAGCCCGGGGACAGGTGGCACGCCCCAGCATTTT.

The chain has TRBV5-1 and TRBJ1-1, with D hard to call. Trimming cost V 7 bases and J 3 bases, with 13 bases left between them. This CDR3 contains 13 residues. Germline CDR1 and CDR2: SGHRS and YFSETQ. CDR3 protein: CASGPHGDTEAFF. CDR3 nucleotide sequence: TGCGCCAGCGGCCCCCACGGGGACACTGAAGCTTTCTTT.

The chain uses TRBV30 and TRBJ2-2; 7 positions agree with TRBD2. The CDR3 length is 15 residues. The J segment lost 5 bases and the V segment lost 2 bases, leaving 8 bases of the junction unmatched. Germline CDR1 GTSNPN, CDR2 SVGIG (reference sequence). Written as DNA, the CDR3 is TGTGCCTGGAGTCCTGTGGTGGGGGGGACCGGGGAGCTGTTTTTT. Translated: CAWSPVVGGTGELFF.

The chain is built from TRBV6-5 and TRBJ2-2; D possibly corresponds to TRBD1 (5 bases). The CDR3 contains 13 residues. Germline-derived CDR1 and CDR2 are MNHEY and SVGAGI. V was clipped by 6 bases and J by 6 bases, with 11 bases between them. In DNA, the CDR3 is TGTGCCAGCAGCCAGGGTGGGGCCGGGGAGCTGTTTTTT. It encodes CASSQGGAGELFF.

CDR3: CASSSPETGGATSEQFF. CDR3 nucleotides: TGCGCCAGCAGCTCCCCCGAGACAGGGGGCGCGACGAGTGAGCAGTTCTTC. The chain recombines TRBV5-1 with TRBJ2-1, with 10 bases identical to TRBD1. The CDR3 has 17 residues. V was clipped by 3 bases and J by 9 bases; unmatched bases: 15. CDR1 SGHRS and CDR2 YFSETQ come from the germline V gene.

As regards this clone: Other DNA sequences in this specimen translate into the identical CDR3. The chain uses TRBV7-9 and TRBJ1-5; D gene ambiguous. The CDR3 totals 12 residues. Germline CDR1 is SEHNR and CDR2 is FQNEAQ (reference sequence). V gave up 2 bases and J gave up 7 bases, with 6 bases separating them. The CDR3 sequence is CASSLLAQPQHF. The CDR3 bases are TGTGCCAGCAGCTTATTAGCACAGCCCCAGCATTTT.

This rearrangement joins TRBV7-6 to TRBJ2-7; TRBD2 matches at 7 bases. Germline lookup yields CDR1 SGHVS and CDR2 FNYEAQ. J was trimmed by 3 bases and V by 0 bases; bases with no gene match: 8. CDR3 size: 16 residues. As DNA, the CDR3 is TGTGCCAGCAGCTTAGCGTCGAGCGGGGCACTCTACGAGCAGTACTTC. Translation: CASSLASSGALYEQYF.